The 12 T cell receptor beta chains below come from one sample, sequenced in a study of technical replicates of blood from a few donors. The assay was immunoSEQ multiplex PCR, and TCRdb's table has in-frame clones only and misses some. The repertoire holds over 70,000 clones, with 85% to 95% as singletons. Input material: T cells isolated from PBMCs. Receptors were obtained from a human donor in good health.

The V call is TRBV28, the J call TRBJ2-1; 11 positions agree with TRBD2. J lost 8 bases, V lost 8 bases, and 11 bases had no gene match. Germline V gives CDR1 MDHEN, CDR2 SYDVKM. The CDR3 has 15 residues. CDR3 nucleotide sequence: TGTGCCAGCGGTGGGGGACTAGCGGATTTCGATGAGCAGTTCTTC. Protein sequence: CASGGGLADFDEQFF.

The rearrangement joins TRBV6-5 to TRBJ2-7, with no clear D. The CDR3 runs 14 residues. Germline V gives CDR1 MNHEY, CDR2 SVGAGI. Between the trimmed V and J ends, which lost 2 bases and 3 bases, there was a span of 11 bases. In nucleotides, the CDR3 is TGTGCCAGCAGTTACGTTGCAGCGAGCTACGAGCAGTACTTC. Translating gives CASSYVAASYEQYF.

The chain recombines TRBV7-9 with TRBJ2-3, with no clear D. V lost 3 bases to trimming and J lost 0 bases, with 7 bases between them. This CDR3 comprises 14 residues. The germline V gene encodes CDR1 SEHNR and CDR2 FQNEAQ (reference sequence). The CDR3 sequence is CASSLASSTDTQYF. The CDR3 coding sequence is TGTGCCAGCAGCTTGGCTTCTAGCACAGATACGCAGTATTTT.

This chain connects TRBV19 to TRBJ1-1; possible D gene TRBD1, 5 bases. Trimming took 6 bases from V and 4 from J, leaving 9 bases between them. This CDR3 spans 12 amino acids. Germline V CDR1 and CDR2: LNHDA, SQIVND (reference sequence). DNA of the CDR3: TGTGCCAGTAGGGTCGGGGGCACTGAAGCTTTCTTT. Translated, it gives CASRVGGTEAFF.

The chain carries TRBV27 and TRBJ2-4; TRBD1 agrees at 10 bases. This CDR3 is built from 18 residues. V dropped 6 bases and J dropped 3; count of bases not matched to a gene: 14. The germline gives CDR1 MNHEY, CDR2 SMNVEV (reference sequence). This CDR3 is CASRLGQGETWGKNIQYF. The CDR3 region has the DNA TGTGCCAGCAGATTAGGACAGGGGGAAACTTGGGGCAAAAACATTCAGTACTTC.

The chain combines TRBV11-3 with TRBJ2-1, with 14 positions matching TRBD2. V gave up 3 bases and J gave up 0 bases; unmatched junction bases: 4. The CDR3 loop spans 18 amino acids. Germline lookup yields CDR1 SGHNT and CDR2 YENEEA. CDR3 coding DNA: TGTGCCAGCAGCTTGAGACTAGCGGGAGGGTACTCCTACAATGAGCAGTTCTTC. Amino acids: CASSLRLAGGYSYNEQFF.

This clone appeared a single time. The chain couples TRBV5-8 to TRBJ2-1; TRBD1 matches 12 bases. J gave up 4 bases and V 3 bases, and 5 bases lay outside the gene matches. The CDR3 consists of 16 residues. Germline V CDR1 and CDR2: SGHTS, YDEGEE. CDR3 residues: CASSSGTGGLYNEQFF. In DNA form, the CDR3 reads TGTGCCAGCAGCTCTGGGACAGGGGGCCTGTACAATGAGCAGTTCTTC.

The chain has TRBV4-2 and TRBJ2-1; 8 nucleotides line up with TRBD2. V was clipped by 4 bases and J by 8 bases; unmatched bases: 13. CDR3 length: 16 residues. Germline assignment: CDR1 LGHNA and CDR2 YNFKEQ. CDR3 bases: TGTGCCAGCAGCCTGCAAGGGAGACTAGCGAGGGATGAGCAGTTCTTC. This codes for CASSLQGRLARDEQFF.

For this clone: Other nucleotide sequences from this sample produce the same CDR3. V and J are TRBV19 and TRBJ2-5, with TRBD1 matching 8 bases. The CDR3 loop spans 13 amino acids. Unmatched junction bases numbered 3, after V lost 4 bases and J lost 5 bases. Germline CDR1 LNHDA, CDR2 SQIVND (reference sequence). The CDR3 coding sequence is TGTGCCAGTAGTACGGACAGGGAGGAGACCCAGTACTTC. Amino acids: CASSTDREETQYF.

This chain links TRBV6-5 with TRBJ1-2, with D perhaps matching TRBD1 (6 bases). Trimming shortened V by 0 bases and J by 4 bases, and 12 bases separated the two germline ends. Germline assignment: CDR1 MNHEY and CDR2 SVGAGI. The length of the CDR3 is 15 residues. This chain's CDR3 is CASSYSQGRFYGYTF. CDR3 nucleotides: TGTGCCAGCAGTTACTCACAGGGACGCTTCTATGGCTACACCTTC.

The DNA of the CDR3 is TGTGCCAGCAGTTATGGTTGGCTAGCGGGAGGTGAGCAGTTCTTC. It encodes CASSYGWLAGGEQFF. The V gene is TRBV6-5, the J gene TRBJ2-1, with 11 bases identical to TRBD2. The CDR3 has 15 amino acids. Per the germline V gene, CDR1 is MNHEY and CDR2 is SVGAGI. Trimming removed 3 bases from V and 9 bases from J; junction bases left unmatched: 7.

The rearrangement links TRBV6-5 to TRBJ2-7, with D perhaps matching TRBD1 (5 bases). The V end was cut by 6 bases, the J end by 0 bases, with 15 bases between. Per the germline V gene, CDR1 is MNHEY and CDR2 is SVGAGI. The CDR3 runs to 15 residues. This CDR3 is CASRYDSGSSYEQYF. CDR3 in DNA: TGTGCCAGCAGGTACGACAGTGGTAGCTCCTACGAGCAGTACTTC.